This T cell receptor beta chain emerged from a study of T-cell reconstitution after alpha-beta-depleted transplantation in children. As it was prepared, the TCRbeta library received unique molecular identifiers. TCRdb itself ran the PCR reads through MiXCR, one entry per CDR3 protein. This sample has about 500,000 distinct CDR3 sequences, with approximately 32% found just once. This clonotype has only a few counts. CDR1 is DFQATT and CDR2 is SNEGSKA in the germline V gene (reference sequence). The V and J ends lost 5 bases and 8 bases respectively, with 16 bases between them. This CDR3 has 14 amino acids.

This chain links TRBV20-1 with TRBJ1-6; TRBD1 might be the D (6 bases). Sequenced here: PBMCs from the stem cell graft donor, sampled from the stem cell graft. The sequence came from a human donor who donated a stem cell graft to a child with aplastic anemia. The CDR3 reads CSAPARGADSPLHF. The CDR3 nucleotides read TGCAGTGCTCCCGCTAGGGGGGCGGATTCACCCCTCCACTTT.